These 12 T cell receptor beta chains came from one sample sequenced in a study of blood T cell repertoires in COVID-19 (TCRdb year 2020). Libraries were constructed by the immunoSEQ multiplex PCR assay. What TCRdb holds here is the immuneACCESS table cut down to in-frame rearrangements. Part of the clones is not present; checked against another copy, under half of the missing clones reflect an unresolved V gene, and the others are unexplained. The table for this sample lists 150,000 to 200,000 clones; 75% to 95% of them were counted only once. The ten biggest clones cover 0.53% of the sample. Sequencing was performed on peripheral blood. The receptors shown here come from a man aged 45-65 years with acute or convalescent COVID-19.

The chain uses TRBV6-2 or TRBV6-3 and TRBJ2-5; 8 bases line up with TRBD2. The CDR3 has 15 residues. In germline, CDR1 is MNHEY, CDR2 SVGEGT. V gave up 3 bases and J gave up 9 bases; unmatched junction bases: 12. The CDR3 nucleotides read TGTGCCAGCAGTTATAGCGGGACGCTGCGAGCGGCCCAGTACTTC. This translates into CASSYSGTLRAAQYF.

This chain links TRBV28 with TRBJ2-3, with 12 nucleotides matching TRBD1. V trimming: 9 bases; J trimming: 4 bases; junction bases outside the gene matches: 11. This CDR3 is 16 amino acids long. Germline CDR1 reads MDHEN; CDR2 reads SYDVKM. CDR3: CASRTQGQGAADTQYF. The CDR3 nucleotides read TGTGCCAGTAGAACCCAGGGACAGGGGGCCGCAGATACGCAGTATTTT.

V is TRBV10-3 and J is TRBJ2-3, with 8 positions matching TRBD2. V shed 3 bases, J shed 14 bases, and the junction held 7 bases outside the gene matches. CDR3 length equals 12 residues. The germline CDR1 and CDR2 sequences are ENHRY and SYGVKD. CDR3 nucleotide sequence: TGTGCCATCAGTGAAGACGGGAGGGCGTGGTATTTT. It codes for CAISEDGRAWYF.

The genes are TRBV25-1 and TRBJ2-6; the D gene is possibly TRBD2 (5 bases). Germline V CDR1 and CDR2: MGHDK, SYGVNS. V was clipped by 7 bases and J by 4 bases, with 11 bases between them. This CDR3 is built from 14 residues. The CDR3 DNA is TGTGCCAGCACGAGGACTGGGGGGGCCAACGTCCTGACTTTC. This codes for CASTRTGGANVLTF.

The genes are TRBV30 and TRBJ2-3; 11 nucleotides agree with TRBD2. CDR1 is GTSNPN and CDR2 is SVGIG in the germline V gene (reference sequence). CDR3 length: 15 amino acids. Unmatched junction bases numbered 5, after V lost 2 bases and J lost 4 bases. CDR3 nucleotides: TGTGCCTGGAGTCTTAGCGGGGGGGTCGCAGATACGCAGTATTTT. This gives the protein CAWSLSGGVADTQYF.

The J gene is TRBJ1-2, the V gene TRBV7-2; tentative D call: TRBD1 (5 bases). CDR1 and CDR2 (germline): SGHTA, FQGNSA. The CDR3 contains 15 residues. V lost 0 bases and J lost 3, with 11 bases in between. Here the CDR3 reads CASSLAPTDYYGYTF. CDR3 nucleotide sequence: TGTGCCAGCAGCTTAGCGCCGACAGATTACTATGGCTACACCTTC.

The rearrangement links TRBV7-3 to TRBJ2-2; D may be TRBD1 (6 bases). The CDR3 has 13 amino acids. Per germline, CDR1 SGHTA and CDR2 FQGTGA. The V end was cut by 2 bases, the J end by 6 bases, with 7 bases between. CDR3 protein: CASSLEGAGELFF. For the CDR3, the DNA is TGTGCCAGCAGCTTAGAGGGGGCCGGGGAGCTGTTTTTT.

The chain employs TRBV7-2 and TRBJ2-5; TRBD2 agrees at 9 bases. The germline V gene has CDR1 SGHTA and CDR2 FQGNSA. Trimming at V came to 1 base and at J to 5 bases, leaving 5 bases not matched to a gene. The CDR3 covers 15 residues. The CDR3 bases are TGTGCCAGCAGCTTAGGCTGGCTAGCGGGGGAGACCCAGTACTTC. It translates to CASSLGWLAGETQYF. Based on the CDR3 plus reference TRBV7-2 and TRBJ2-5, the full variable domain is GAGVSQSPSNKVTEKGKDVELRCDPISGHTALYWYRQSLGQGLEFLIYFQGNSAPDKSGLPSDRFSAERTGGSVSTLTIQRTQQEDSAVYLCASSLGWLAGETQYFGPGTRLLVL.

This clone has a single count. The rearrangement uses TRBV29-1 and TRBJ2-2, with 12 bases that match TRBD1. V lost 6 bases, J lost 6 bases, and 8 bases stayed unmatched. The germline CDR1 and CDR2 sequences are SQVTM and ANQGSEA. CDR3 length equals 15 residues. Here the CDR3 reads CSVGTGGAWAGELFF. The CDR3 coding sequence is TGCAGCGTAGGGACAGGGGGCGCCTGGGCCGGGGAGCTGTTTTTT.

The chain joins TRBV5-1 to TRBJ2-2, with a tentative D call TRBD2 (5 bases). V lost 4 bases and J lost 6, with 10 bases in between. The CDR3 is 13 amino acids. Germline CDR1 reads SGHRS; CDR2 reads YFSETQ. The DNA of the CDR3 is TGCGCCAGCAGCCTCGGACTCTCCGGGGAGCTGTTTTTT. It translates to CASSLGLSGELFF.

The chain combines TRBV27 with TRBJ1-5; D ambiguous. Germline loops: CDR1 MNHEY, CDR2 SMNVEV (reference sequence). The CDR3 spans 16 residues. CDR3 DNA sequence: TGTGGGGTGGGAGGGCCCGCTCTCTATAGCAATCAGCCCCAGCATTTT. The encoded protein is CGVGGPALYSNQPQHF.

The rearrangement links TRBV6-2 or TRBV6-3 to TRBJ2-7, with D uncertain. CDR1 and CDR2 (germline): MNHEY, SVGEGT. The ends were cut back, 0 bases at V and 3 bases at J, with 9 bases in the middle. This CDR3 contains 14 residues. The CDR3 region is CASSYSNTYYEQYV. CDR3 nucleotides: TGTGCCAGCAGTTACTCGAACACATACTACGAGCAGTACGTC.